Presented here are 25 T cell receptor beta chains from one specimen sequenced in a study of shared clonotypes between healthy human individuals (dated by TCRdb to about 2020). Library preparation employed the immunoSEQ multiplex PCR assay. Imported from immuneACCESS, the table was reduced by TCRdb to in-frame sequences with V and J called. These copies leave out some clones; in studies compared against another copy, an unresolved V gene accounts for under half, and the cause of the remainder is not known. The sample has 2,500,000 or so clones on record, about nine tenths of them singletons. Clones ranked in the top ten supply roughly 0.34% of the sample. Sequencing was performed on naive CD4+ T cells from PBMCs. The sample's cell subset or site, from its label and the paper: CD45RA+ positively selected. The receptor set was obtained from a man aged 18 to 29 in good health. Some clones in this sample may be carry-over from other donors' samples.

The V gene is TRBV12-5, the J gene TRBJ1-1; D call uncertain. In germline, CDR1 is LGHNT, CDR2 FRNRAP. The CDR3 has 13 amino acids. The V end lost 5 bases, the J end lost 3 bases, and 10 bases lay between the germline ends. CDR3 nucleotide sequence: TGTGCTAGTGGTCTTACGGGGTACACTGAAGCTTTCTTT. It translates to CASGLTGYTEAFF.

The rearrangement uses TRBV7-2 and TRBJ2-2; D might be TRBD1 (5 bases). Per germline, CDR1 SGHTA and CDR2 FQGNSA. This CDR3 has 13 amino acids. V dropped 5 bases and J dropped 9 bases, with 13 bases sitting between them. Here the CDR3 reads CASSADSLRELFF. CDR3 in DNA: TGTGCCAGCAGCGCCGACAGTCTCCGGGAGCTGTTTTTT.

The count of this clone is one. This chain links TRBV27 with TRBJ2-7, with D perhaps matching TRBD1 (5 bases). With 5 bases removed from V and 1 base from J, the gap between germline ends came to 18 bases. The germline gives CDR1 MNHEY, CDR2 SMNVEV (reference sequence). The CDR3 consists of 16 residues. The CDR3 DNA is TGTGCCAGCAGTCCCTTTGCAGGGCTGGAGTCCTACGAGCAGTACTTC. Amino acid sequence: CASSPFAGLESYEQYF.

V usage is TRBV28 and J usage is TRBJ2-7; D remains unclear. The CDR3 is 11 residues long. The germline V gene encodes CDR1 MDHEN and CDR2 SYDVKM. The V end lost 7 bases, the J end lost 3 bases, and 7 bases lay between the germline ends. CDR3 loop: CASTSFYEQYF. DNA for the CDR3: TGTGCCAGCACCAGTTTCTACGAGCAGTACTTC.

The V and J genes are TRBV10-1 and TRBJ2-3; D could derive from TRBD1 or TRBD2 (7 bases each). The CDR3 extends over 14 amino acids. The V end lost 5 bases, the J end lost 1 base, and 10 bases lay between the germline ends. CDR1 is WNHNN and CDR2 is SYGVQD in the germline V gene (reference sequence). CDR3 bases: TGCGCCAGCAGTTCAGGGGGGGGCACAGATACGCAGTATTTT. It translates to CASSSGGGTDTQYF.

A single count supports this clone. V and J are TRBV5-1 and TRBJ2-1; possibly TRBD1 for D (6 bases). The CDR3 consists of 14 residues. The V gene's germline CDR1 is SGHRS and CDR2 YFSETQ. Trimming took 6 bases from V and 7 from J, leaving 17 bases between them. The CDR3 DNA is TGCGCCAGCACCTCAGGGGCGAAGGCTAATGAGCAGTTCTTC. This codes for CASTSGAKANEQFF.

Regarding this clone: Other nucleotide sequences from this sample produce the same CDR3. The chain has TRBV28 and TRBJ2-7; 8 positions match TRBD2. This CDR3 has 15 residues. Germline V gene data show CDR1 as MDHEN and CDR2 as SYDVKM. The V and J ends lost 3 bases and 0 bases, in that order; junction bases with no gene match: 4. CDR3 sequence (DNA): TGTGCCAGCAGTTTGGTAAGCGGGAGCTCCTACGAGCAGTACTTC. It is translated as CASSLVSGSSYEQYF.

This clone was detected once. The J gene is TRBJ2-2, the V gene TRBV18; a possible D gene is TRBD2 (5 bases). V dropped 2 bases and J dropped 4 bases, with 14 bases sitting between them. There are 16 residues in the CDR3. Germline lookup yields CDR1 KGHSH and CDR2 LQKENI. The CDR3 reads CASSPRWEMATGELFF. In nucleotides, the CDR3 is TGTGCCAGCTCACCAAGGTGGGAGATGGCCACCGGGGAGCTGTTTTTT.

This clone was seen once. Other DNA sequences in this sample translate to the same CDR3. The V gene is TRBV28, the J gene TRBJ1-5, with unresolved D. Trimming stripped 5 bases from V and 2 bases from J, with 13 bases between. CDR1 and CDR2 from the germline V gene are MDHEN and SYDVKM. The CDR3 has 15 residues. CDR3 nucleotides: TGTGCCAGCAGTCCCTCTTGGGGAGGCAATCAGCCCCAGCATTTT. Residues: CASSPSWGGNQPQHF. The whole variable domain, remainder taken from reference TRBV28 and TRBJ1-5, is DVKVTQSSRYLVKRTGEKVFLECVQDMDHENMFWYRQDPGLGLRLIYFSYDVKMKEKGDIPEGYSVSREKKERFSLILESASTNQTSMYLCASSPSWGGNQPQHFGDGTRLSIL.

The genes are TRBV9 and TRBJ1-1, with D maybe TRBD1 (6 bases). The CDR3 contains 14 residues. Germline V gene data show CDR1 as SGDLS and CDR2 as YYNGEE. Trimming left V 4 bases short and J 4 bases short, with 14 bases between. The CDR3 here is CASSPRARGTEAFF. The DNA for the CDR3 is TGTGCCAGCAGCCCTAGGGCCAGGGGCACTGAAGCTTTCTTT.

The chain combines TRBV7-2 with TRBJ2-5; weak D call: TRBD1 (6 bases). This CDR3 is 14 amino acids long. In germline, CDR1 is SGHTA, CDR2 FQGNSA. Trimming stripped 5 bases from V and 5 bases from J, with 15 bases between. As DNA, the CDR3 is TGTGCCAGCAGCATGGGACATACGGGGGAGACCCAGTACTTC. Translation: CASSMGHTGETQYF.

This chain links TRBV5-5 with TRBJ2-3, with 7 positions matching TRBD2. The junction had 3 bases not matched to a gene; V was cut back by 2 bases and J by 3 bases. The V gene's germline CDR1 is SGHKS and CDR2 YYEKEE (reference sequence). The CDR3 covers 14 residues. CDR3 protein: CASSFSGLTDTQYF. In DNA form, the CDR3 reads TGTGCCAGCAGCTTTAGCGGGTTGACAGATACGCAGTATTTT.

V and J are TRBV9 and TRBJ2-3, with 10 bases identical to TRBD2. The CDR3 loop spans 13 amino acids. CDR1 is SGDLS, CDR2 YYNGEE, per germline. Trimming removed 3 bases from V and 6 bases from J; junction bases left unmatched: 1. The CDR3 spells CASSGTSGDTQYF. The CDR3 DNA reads TGTGCCAGCAGCGGGACTAGCGGCGATACGCAGTATTTT.

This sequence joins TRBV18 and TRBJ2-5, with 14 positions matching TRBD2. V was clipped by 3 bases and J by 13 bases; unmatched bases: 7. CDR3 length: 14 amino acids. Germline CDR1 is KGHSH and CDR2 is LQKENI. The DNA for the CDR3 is TGTGCCAGCTCACCTCTCGGGACTAGCGGGAGCTGGTACTTC. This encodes CASSPLGTSGSWYF.

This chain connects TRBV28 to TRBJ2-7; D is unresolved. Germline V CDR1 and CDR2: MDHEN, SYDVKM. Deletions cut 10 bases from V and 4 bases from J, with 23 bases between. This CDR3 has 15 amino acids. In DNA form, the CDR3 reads TGTGCCACCCGTGGTGGCCTGGGGAAAATGTACGAGCAGTACTTC. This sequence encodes CATRGGLGKMYEQYF. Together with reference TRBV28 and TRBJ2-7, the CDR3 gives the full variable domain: DVKVTQSSRYLVKRTGEKVFLECVQDMDHENMFWYRQDPGLGLRLIYFSYDVKMKEKGDIPEGYSVSREKKERFSLILESASTNQTSMYLCATRGGLGKMYEQYFGPGTRLTVT.

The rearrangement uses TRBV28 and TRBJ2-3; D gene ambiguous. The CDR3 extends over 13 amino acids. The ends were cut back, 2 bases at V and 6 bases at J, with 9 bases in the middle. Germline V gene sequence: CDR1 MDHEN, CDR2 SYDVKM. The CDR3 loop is CASSLPHMDTQYF. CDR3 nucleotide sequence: TGTGCCAGCAGTTTACCACATATGGATACGCAGTATTTT.

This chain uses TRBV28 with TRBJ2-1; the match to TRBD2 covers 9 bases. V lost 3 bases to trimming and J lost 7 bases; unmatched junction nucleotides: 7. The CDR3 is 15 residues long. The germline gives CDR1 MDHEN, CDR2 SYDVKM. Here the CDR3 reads CASSLAGAGGNEQFF. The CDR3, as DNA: TGTGCCAGCAGTTTGGCAGGGGCGGGAGGGAATGAGCAGTTCTTC.

CDR3: CASSLGATGVHEQYF. The CDR3, as DNA: TGTGCCAGCAGCTTAGGGGCGACAGGGGTCCACGAGCAGTACTTC. This chain links TRBV7-9 with TRBJ2-7; 8 bases align to TRBD1. V dropped 1 base and J dropped 5; count of bases not matched to a gene: 7. The CDR3 is made up of 15 amino acids. Germline V CDR1 and CDR2: SEHNR, FQNEAQ (reference sequence). The full variable domain, rest sourced from reference TRBV7-9 and TRBJ2-7, is DTGVSQNPRHKITKRGQNVTFRCDPISEHNRLYWYRQTLGQGPEFLTYFQNEAQLEKSRLLSDRFSAERPKGSFSTLEIQRTEQGDSAMYLCASSLGATGVHEQYFGPGTRLTVT.

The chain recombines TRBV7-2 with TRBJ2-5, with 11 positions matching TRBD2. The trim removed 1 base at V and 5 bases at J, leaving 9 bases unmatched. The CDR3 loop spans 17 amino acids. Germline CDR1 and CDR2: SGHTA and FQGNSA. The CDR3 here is CASSLGLAGGVGETQYF. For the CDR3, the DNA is TGTGCCAGCAGCTTAGGTCTAGCGGGAGGAGTAGGGGAGACCCAGTACTTC.

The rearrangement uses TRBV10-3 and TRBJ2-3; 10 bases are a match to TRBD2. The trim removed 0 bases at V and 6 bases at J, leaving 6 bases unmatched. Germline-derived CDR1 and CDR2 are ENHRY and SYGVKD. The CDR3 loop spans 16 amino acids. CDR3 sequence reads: CAISESLAGVLDTQYF. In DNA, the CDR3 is TGTGCCATCAGTGAGTCGCTAGCGGGAGTCCTGGATACGCAGTATTTT.

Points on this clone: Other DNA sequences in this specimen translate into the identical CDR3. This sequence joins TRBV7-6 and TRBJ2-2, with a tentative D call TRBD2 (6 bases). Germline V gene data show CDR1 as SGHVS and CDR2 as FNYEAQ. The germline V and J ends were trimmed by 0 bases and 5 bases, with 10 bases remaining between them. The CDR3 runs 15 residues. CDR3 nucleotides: TGTGCCAGCAGCTTAGCAGGGGACTGGACCGGGGAGCTGTTTTTT. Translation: CASSLAGDWTGELFF.

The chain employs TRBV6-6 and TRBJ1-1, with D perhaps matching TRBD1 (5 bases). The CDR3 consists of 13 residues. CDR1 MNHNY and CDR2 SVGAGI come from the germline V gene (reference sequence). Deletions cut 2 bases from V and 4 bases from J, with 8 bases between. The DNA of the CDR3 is TGTGCCAGCAGTTACCCGGGGGGCACTGAAGCTTTCTTT. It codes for CASSYPGGTEAFF.

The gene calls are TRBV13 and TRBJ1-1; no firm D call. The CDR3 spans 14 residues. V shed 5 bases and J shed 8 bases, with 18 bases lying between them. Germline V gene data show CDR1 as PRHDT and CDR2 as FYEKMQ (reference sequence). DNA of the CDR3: TGTGCCAGCAGCCGATTCGGGAGGTTGGGCGAAGCTTTCTTT. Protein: CASSRFGRLGEAFF.

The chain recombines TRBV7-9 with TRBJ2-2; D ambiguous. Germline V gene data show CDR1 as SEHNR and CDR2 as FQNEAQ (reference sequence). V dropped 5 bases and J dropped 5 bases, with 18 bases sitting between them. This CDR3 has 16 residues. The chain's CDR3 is CASSPRVASKTGELFF. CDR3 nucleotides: TGTGCCAGCAGCCCCCGGGTAGCAAGCAAAACCGGGGAGCTGTTTTTT.

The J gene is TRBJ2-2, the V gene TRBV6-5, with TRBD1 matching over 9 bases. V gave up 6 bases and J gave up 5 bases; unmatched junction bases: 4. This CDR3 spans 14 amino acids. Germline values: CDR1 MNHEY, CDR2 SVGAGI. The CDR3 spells CASSTGQGTGELFF. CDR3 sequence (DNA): TGTGCCAGCAGCACGGGACAGGGAACCGGGGAGCTGTTTTTT.